This TCR beta chain was identified during a study of blood T cell repertoires in COVID-19. On the study more broadly: The study drew acute and convalescent COVID-19 samples from the United States, Italy and Spain. Sources were T cells, B-cell-depleted T cells, or PBMCs; the material itself was cDNA or gDNA.

Germline V gives CDR1 GTSNPN, CDR2 SVGIG (reference sequence). V was pared by 4 bases and J by 4 bases, with 13 bases between. The CDR3 consists of 13 residues. Cohort 3 donors counted as recovered after two negative PCRs, clearance, or resolved symptoms. Libraries were prepared by immunoSEQ multiplex PCR; TCRdb keeps only in-frame clonotypes and omits some of them. The sample records about 160,000 clones, roughly 80% being singletons. Material for sequencing was PBMCs or T cells enriched from blood (not recorded which). This sequence originates from a woman aged 55-70 years who had recovered from COVID-19. J is TRBJ2-5 and V is TRBV30; a weak D match, TRBD1 (6 bases). The CDR3 is CAWNRVVGETQYF. The DNA for the CDR3 is TGTGCCTGGAACAGGGTGGTAGGAGAGACCCAGTACTTC.